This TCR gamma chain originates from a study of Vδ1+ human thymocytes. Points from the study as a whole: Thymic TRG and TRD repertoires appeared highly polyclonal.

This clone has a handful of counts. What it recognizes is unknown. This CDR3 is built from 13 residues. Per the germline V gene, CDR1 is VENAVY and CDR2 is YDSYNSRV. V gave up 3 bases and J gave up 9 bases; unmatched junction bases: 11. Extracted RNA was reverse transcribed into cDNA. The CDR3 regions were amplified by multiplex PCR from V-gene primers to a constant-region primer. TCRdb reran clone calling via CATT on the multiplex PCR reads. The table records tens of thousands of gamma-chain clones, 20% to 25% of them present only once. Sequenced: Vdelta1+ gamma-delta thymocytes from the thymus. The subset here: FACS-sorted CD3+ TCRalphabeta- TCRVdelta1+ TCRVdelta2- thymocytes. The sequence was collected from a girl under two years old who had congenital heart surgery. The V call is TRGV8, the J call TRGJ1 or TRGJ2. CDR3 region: CATWDAGPPKKLF. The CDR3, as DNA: TGTGCCACCTGGGATGCGGGACCTCCTAAGAAACTCTTT.